A single sample gave rise to the 25 T cell receptor beta chains below, sequenced in a study of OX40 agonist ivuxolimab in advanced cancers. The library was generated by the immunoSEQ multiplex PCR assay. TCRdb stores this immuneACCESS table with in-frame sequences only. Part of the clones is absent; in the studies checked, under half of the shortfall reflects unresolved V genes, and no reason is known for the rest. The sample table shows about 67,000 clones, and 75% to 90% are seen once. The ten biggest clones cover roughly 3.7% of the sample. Sample: CD4+ or CD8+ T cells sorted from blood, taken in a trial of the OX40 agonist ivuxolimab. The source of these receptors is an adult with an advanced solid tumor such as melanoma, head and neck, liver or kidney cancer.

The chain carries TRBV2 and TRBJ2-3; TRBD2 matches 13 bases. The CDR3 runs 17 residues. V shed 5 bases, J shed 0 bases, and the junction held 5 bases outside the gene matches. Germline CDR1 reads SNHLY; CDR2 reads FYNNEI. The CDR3 nucleotides read TGTGCCAGCAGTTCCGGGACTAGCGGGACTAGCACAGATACGCAGTATTTT. This translates into CASSSGTSGTSTDTQYF.

The chain couples TRBV18 to TRBJ2-7; the D is unclear. CDR1 KGHSH and CDR2 LQKENI come from the germline V gene. V lost 0 bases and J lost 1, with 10 bases in between. The CDR3 totals 15 residues. In nucleotides, the CDR3 is TGTGCCAGCTCACCACCAGGTACGCCTTCCTACGAGCAGTACTTC. It specifies CASSPPGTPSYEQYF. The variable domain in full, with the rest retrieved from reference TRBV18 and TRBJ2-7, is NAGVMQNPRHLVRRRGQEARLRCSPMKGHSHVYWYRQLPEEGLKFMVYLQKENIIDESGMPKERFSAEFPKEGPSILRIQQVVRGDSAAYFCASSPPGTPSYEQYFGPGTRLTVT.

The gene calls are TRBV12-5 and TRBJ2-3, with TRBD2 matching over 7 bases. CDR1 is LGHNT, CDR2 FRNRAP, per germline. J lost 6 bases, V lost 3 bases, and 6 bases had no gene match. The CDR3 runs 14 residues. As DNA, the CDR3 is TGTGCTAGTGGTTTAGGGGAGGGCCAGGATACGCAGTATTTT. Amino acid sequence: CASGLGEGQDTQYF.

In this sample, this clone turned up a few times. The chain is built from TRBV28 and TRBJ1-2; TRBD1 aligns across 10 bases. V lost 7 bases, J lost 7 bases, and 15 bases stayed unmatched. The CDR3 loop spans 16 amino acids. Germline V gene lookup returns CDR1 MDHEN and CDR2 SYDVKM. The CDR3 reads CASTLGDRGPGGGYTF. CDR3 sequence (DNA): TGTGCCAGCACCTTGGGGGACAGGGGCCCAGGGGGTGGCTACACCTTC.

The chain has TRBV11-2 and TRBJ2-1; D is uncertain. Deletions cut 1 base from V and 8 bases from J, with 3 bases between. There are 11 residues in the CDR3. Germline V CDR1 and CDR2: SGHAT, FQNNGV. The CDR3 loop is CASSLVYEQFF. DNA for the CDR3: TGTGCCAGCAGCTTAGTCTATGAGCAGTTCTTC.

V gene TRBV7-2 combines with J gene TRBJ1-2; tentatively, D is TRBD1 (6 bases). The CDR3 consists of 14 residues. The V gene's germline CDR1 is SGHTA and CDR2 FQGNSA. Trimming removed 1 base from V and 4 bases from J, with 10 bases in between. The CDR3 is CASSLGQVGYGYTF. CDR3 DNA sequence: TGTGCCAGCAGCTTAGGACAGGTTGGCTATGGCTACACCTTC.

This chain uses TRBV29-1 with TRBJ2-4, with 8 bases that match TRBD1. Germline V gives CDR1 SQVTM, CDR2 ANQGSEA. CDR3 size: 18 residues. CDR3 amino acids: CRKPPGQVVGGTKNIQYF. Here the CDR3 DNA reads TGCAGAAAACCTCCGGGACAGGTGGTTGGGGGAACCAAAAACATTCAGTACTTC.

The chain couples TRBV30 to TRBJ2-7; 7 positions agree with TRBD2. This CDR3 is 12 amino acids long. Per germline, CDR1 GTSNPN and CDR2 SVGIG (reference sequence). J lost 2 bases, V lost 5 bases, and 3 bases had no gene match. The CDR3 DNA reads as TGTGCCTGGGAGAGCGGGACCTACGAGCAGTACTTC. Its translation: CAWESGTYEQYF.

The J gene is TRBJ2-5, the V gene TRBV4-2; D possibly corresponds to TRBD2 (5 bases). This CDR3 is 14 amino acids long. The germline V and J ends were trimmed by 0 bases and 5 bases, with 10 bases remaining between them. The germline CDR1 and CDR2 sequences are LGHNA and YNFKEQ. The DNA for the CDR3 is TGTGCCAGCAGCCAAGAAGGGCCGGGGGAGACCCAGTACTTC. Protein product: CASSQEGPGETQYF.

This sequence joins TRBV5-1 and TRBJ2-2, with TRBD1 matching 10 bases. The germline V gene has CDR1 SGHRS and CDR2 YFSETQ. Germline trimming cut 0 bases from V and 5 bases from J; bases unmatched to any gene: 1. The CDR3 has 15 amino acids. DNA for the CDR3: TGCGCCAGCAGCTTGGGACAGGGGGCGACCGGGGAGCTGTTTTTT. This encodes CASSLGQGATGELFF. Complete variable domain (other parts from reference TRBV5-1 and TRBJ2-2): KAGVTQTPRYLIKTRGQQVTLSCSPISGHRSVSWYQQTPGQGLQFLFEYFSETQRNKGNFPGRFSGRQFSNSRSEMNVSTLELGDSALYLCASSLGQGATGELFFGEGSRLTVL.

The genes are TRBV7-9 and TRBJ2-1; D perhaps matches TRBD2 (6 bases). Trimming took off 5 bases at V and 6 bases at J, with 14 bases between the two ends. Germline V gene data show CDR1 as SEHNR and CDR2 as FQNEAQ (reference sequence). The CDR3 totals 14 residues. The CDR3 nucleotides are TGTGCCAGCAGCCTATCCGGGAGCCCCAATGAGCAGTTCTTC. Its protein is CASSLSGSPNEQFF.

The rearrangement links TRBV25-1 to TRBJ1-4; D unresolved. V gave up 2 bases and J gave up 8 bases, with 12 bases separating them. This CDR3 is 14 amino acids long. The germline gives CDR1 MGHDK, CDR2 SYGVNS. The CDR3 loop is CASSEQWGKEKLFF. In DNA, the CDR3 is TGTGCCAGCAGTGAACAATGGGGAAAGGAAAAACTGTTTTTT.

The chain recombines TRBV19 with TRBJ2-3; 7 nucleotides align to TRBD1. This CDR3 has 14 residues. J gave up 0 bases and V 7 bases, and 4 bases lay outside the gene matches. Germline V lookup: CDR1 LNHDA, CDR2 SQIVND (reference sequence). The CDR3 DNA reads TGTGCCAGTAACAGGGACAGTAGCACAGATACGCAGTATTTT. Protein sequence: CASNRDSSTDTQYF. The full variable domain, with the rest looked up from reference TRBV19 and TRBJ2-3, is DGGITQSPKYLFRKEGQNVTLSCEQNLNHDAMYWYRQDPGQGLRLIYYSQIVNDFQKGDIAEGYSVSREKKESFPLTVTSAQKNPTAFYLCASNRDSSTDTQYFGPGTRLTVL.

This clone is medium-sized. This chain links TRBV6-1 with TRBJ2-6, with a weak D call TRBD1 (5 bases). The germline V and J ends were trimmed by 6 bases and 0 bases, with 9 bases remaining between them. Per germline, CDR1 MNHNS and CDR2 SASEGT. The CDR3 runs 15 residues. DNA for the CDR3: TGTGCCAGCAGCTCGGACAACTCTGGGGCCAACGTCCTGACTTTC. Translation gives CASSSDNSGANVLTF.

This clone was counted once. This rearrangement joins TRBV2 to TRBJ1-1, with D tentatively TRBD1 (5 bases). The CDR3 runs to 12 residues. Per the germline V gene, CDR1 is SNHLY and CDR2 is FYNNEI. V shed 8 bases and J shed 5 bases, with 12 bases lying between them. The CDR3 spells CASRRGITEAFF. For the CDR3, the DNA is TGTGCCAGCCGGCGGGGGATAACTGAAGCTTTCTTT.

The chain joins TRBV27 to TRBJ1-2, with a possible D match to TRBD1 (5 bases). This CDR3 is built from 14 residues. V lost 6 bases, J lost 2 bases, and 13 bases lay in between. The germline CDR1 and CDR2 sequences are MNHEY and SMNVEV (reference sequence). CDR3 region: CASRSGTENYGYTF. For the CDR3, the DNA is TGTGCCAGCAGATCTGGGACCGAGAACTATGGCTACACCTTC.

This chain connects TRBV25-1 to TRBJ2-5, with a possible D match to TRBD1 (5 bases). Germline-derived CDR1 and CDR2 are MGHDK and SYGVNS. The CDR3 runs to 13 residues. Deletions cut 4 bases from V and 3 bases from J, with 9 bases between. The CDR3 coding sequence is TGTGCCAGCAGTGGGACATATAAAGAGACCCAGTACTTC. Its translation is CASSGTYKETQYF.

This chain links TRBV11-3 with TRBJ2-3, with TRBD1 matching over 9 bases. Unmatched junction bases numbered 10, after V lost 4 bases and J lost 5 bases. CDR1 and CDR2 (germline): SGHNT, YENEEA. This CDR3 has 16 residues. CDR3 residues: CASSSLTGGGLDTQYF. For the CDR3, the DNA is TGTGCCAGCAGCTCGCTTACAGGGGGCGGGTTAGATACGCAGTATTTT.

The rearrangement links TRBV28 to TRBJ2-1, with 8 bases matching TRBD1. The V gene's germline CDR1 is MDHEN and CDR2 SYDVKM. The J segment lost 2 bases and the V segment lost 8 bases, leaving 8 bases of the junction unmatched. The CDR3 is 15 amino acids. Written as DNA, the CDR3 is TGTGCCAGCGTTAGGGCAGGGGGCCCCTACAATGAGCAGTTCTTC. Amino acids: CASVRAGGPYNEQFF.

In this sample, this clone turned up once. This sequence joins TRBV6-4 and TRBJ2-2; D gene uncertain. Deletions cut 4 bases from V and 1 base from J, with 7 bases between. The CDR3 totals 14 residues. The germline V gene has CDR1 MRHNA and CDR2 SNTAGT. The CDR3 nucleotides read TGTGCCAGCAGTGTAGCTGTGAACACCGGGGAGCTGTTTTTT. As protein: CASSVAVNTGELFF.

The chain has TRBV11-2 and TRBJ2-7, with 9 bases fitting TRBD1. The germline gives CDR1 SGHAT, CDR2 FQNNGV. V lost 6 bases, J lost 4 bases, and 10 bases stayed unmatched. This CDR3 is 15 amino acids long. In DNA form, the CDR3 reads TGTGCCAGCAGGACTCCCGGGACAGGGTCTTACGAGCAGTACTTC. Translated: CASRTPGTGSYEQYF.

This chain links TRBV4-1 with TRBJ2-7; D is uncertain. This CDR3 is 16 amino acids long. V lost 2 bases, J lost 1 base, and 15 bases lay in between. Germline values: CDR1 MGHRA, CDR2 YSYEKL. DNA of the CDR3: TGCGCCAGCAGCCAAATGTTAGGCCAGGCATCCTACGAGCAGTACTTC. This codes for CASSQMLGQASYEQYF.

The chain combines TRBV9 with TRBJ2-1; maybe TRBD2 (6 bases). Trimming shortened V by 0 bases and J by 4 bases, and 8 bases separated the two germline ends. The germline gives CDR1 SGDLS, CDR2 YYNGEE. The CDR3 is 14 amino acids. The CDR3 sequence: CASSVAGDYNEQFF. The CDR3 nucleotides are TGTGCCAGCAGCGTAGCGGGAGATTACAATGAGCAGTTCTTC.

The gene calls are TRBV28 and TRBJ2-5, with a weak D call TRBD2 (6 bases). Germline V lookup: CDR1 MDHEN, CDR2 SYDVKM. Trimming took 1 base from V and 5 from J, leaving 20 bases between them. There are 17 residues in the CDR3. The CDR3, as DNA: TGTGCCAGCAGTTTATTGGGTCTAGCGAGTGGCGGCGAGACCCAGTACTTC. Residues: CASSLLGLASGGETQYF. The full variable domain, its missing parts supplied by reference TRBV28 and TRBJ2-5, is DVKVTQSSRYLVKRTGEKVFLECVQDMDHENMFWYRQDPGLGLRLIYFSYDVKMKEKGDIPEGYSVSREKKERFSLILESASTNQTSMYLCASSLLGLASGGETQYFGPGTRLLVL.

This clone has just one count. The chain links TRBV9 to TRBJ2-2; 8 positions match TRBD1. The germline CDR1 and CDR2 sequences are SGDLS and YYNGEE. This CDR3 spans 16 amino acids. The ends lost 3 bases at V and 1 base at J; junction bases unmatched: 5. CDR3 protein: CASSGGGTGNTGELFF. CDR3 nucleotide sequence: TGTGCCAGCAGCGGAGGGGGGACAGGGAACACCGGGGAGCTGTTTTTT.